This passage covers 5 T cell receptor beta chains from one sample sequenced in a study of cytomegalovirus exposure and HLA in healthy donors. It was with 60 Vbeta and 13 Jbeta primers that the PCR ran. Produced via immunoSEQ multiplex PCR; TCRdb's table is partial and in-frame only. In the table there are about 87,000 clones, 70% to 85% of which are singletons. The sample was PBMCs. The receptors here all came from a young man in good health and CMV-seropositive.

The rearrangement uses TRBV5-6 and TRBJ2-7; D is possibly TRBD1 (6 bases). Germline CDR1 is SGHDT and CDR2 is YYEEEE. The length of the CDR3 is 16 residues. Between the trimmed V and J ends, which lost 0 bases and 0 bases, there was a span of 13 bases. The CDR3 DNA reads as TGTGCCAGCAGCTTGGGGACAGAAATCGTCTCCTACGAGCAGTACTTC. Translating gives CASSLGTEIVSYEQYF.

The chain joins TRBV7-3 to TRBJ2-2; D possibly corresponds to TRBD1 (5 bases). CDR3 length: 15 residues. Trimming pared 5 bases from V and 4 bases from J, leaving 14 bases between. From germline, CDR1 is SGHTA and CDR2 FQGTGA. CDR3 in DNA: TGTGCCAGCAGCCCCCGGCAGGGCCGCACCGGGGAGCTGTTTTTT. Protein sequence: CASSPRQGRTGELFF.

The chain links TRBV5-6 to TRBJ1-2; D call uncertain. This CDR3 is built from 15 residues. Germline CDR1 and CDR2: SGHDT and YYEEEE. Trimming took off 0 bases at V and 0 bases at J, with 9 bases between the two ends. The CDR3 region has the DNA TGTGCCAGCAGCTTGGGGGCTATAGCTAACTATGGCTACACCTTC. This encodes CASSLGAIANYGYTF. Combining the CDR3 with reference TRBV5-6 and TRBJ1-2 gives the whole variable domain DAGVTQSPTHLIKTRGQQVTLRCSPKSGHDTVSWYQQALGQGPQFIFQYYEEEERQRGNFPDRFSGHQFPNYSSELNVNALLLGDSALYLCASSLGAIANYGYTFGSGTRLTVV.

This sequence joins TRBV4-1 and TRBJ2-7, with D possibly TRBD2 on 5 matching bases. V was pared by 0 bases and J by 5 bases, with 11 bases between. The CDR3 is 14 amino acids. Germline CDR1 is MGHRA and CDR2 is YSYEKL. The CDR3 region is CASSQEGLEDEQYF. CDR3 in DNA: TGCGCCAGCAGCCAAGAAGGTTTGGAGGACGAGCAGTACTTC.

This sequence joins TRBV7-9 and TRBJ2-1; D might be TRBD2 (7 bases). CDR3 size: 16 residues. Deletions cut 4 bases from V and 5 bases from J, with 18 bases between. Germline V gene sequence: CDR1 SEHNR, CDR2 FQNEAQ (reference sequence). CDR3 amino acids: CASSSSGGGQNNEQFF. The CDR3 nucleotides read TGTGCCAGCAGCTCCTCGGGGGGTGGACAGAACAATGAGCAGTTCTTC.